The 32 T cell receptor beta chains reported below all come from one sample, sequenced in a study of blood T cell repertoires in COVID-19. Using immunoSEQ multiplex PCR, the repertoire was profiled, and TCRdb retains in-frame clones only, with some absent. Of tens of thousands of clones listed, over 60% are singletons. Sequenced: peripheral blood. The receptors here all came from a human donor in a cohort sampled during active COVID-19.

The rearrangement links TRBV9 to TRBJ2-1; 10 bases agree with TRBD2. The V segment lost 0 bases and the J segment 0 bases; nucleotides outside the gene matches: 3. The CDR3 spans 17 residues. Germline assignment: CDR1 SGDLS and CDR2 YYNGEE. CDR3 sequence reads: CASSVDWTSGSYNEQFF. The CDR3, as DNA: TGTGCCAGCAGCGTAGATTGGACTAGCGGCTCCTACAATGAGCAGTTCTTC.

The chain joins TRBV14 to TRBJ2-6; D is undetermined. The CDR3 covers 14 residues. Looked up from germline, CDR1 is SGHDN and CDR2 is FVKESK. V was cut by 2 bases and J by 1 base, with 3 bases left in between. CDR3 loop: CASSQLSGANVLTF. The CDR3 DNA is TGTGCCAGCAGCCAATTATCTGGGGCCAACGTCCTGACTTTC.

The chain couples TRBV19 to TRBJ2-1, with 13 bases that match TRBD2. V shed 5 bases and J 8 bases; nucleotides not matched to a gene: 9. The CDR3 covers 16 residues. The germline V gene encodes CDR1 LNHDA and CDR2 SQIVND (reference sequence). CDR3 sequence (DNA): TGTGCCAGTAGTTCCCGACTAGCGGGAGGATCGGATGAGCAGTTCTTC. Protein sequence: CASSSRLAGGSDEQFF.

In its sample, this clone was seen many times. The chain links TRBV19 to TRBJ1-2; 7 bases line up with TRBD1. V shed 4 bases, J shed 2 bases, and the junction held 4 bases outside the gene matches. CDR3 length: 14 amino acids. CDR1 is LNHDA and CDR2 is SQIVND in the germline V gene (reference sequence). The CDR3 nucleotides read TGTGCCAGTAGTAAACTACAGGGGAACTATGGCTACACCTTC. The encoded protein is CASSKLQGNYGYTF.

The chain uses TRBV6-1 and TRBJ2-7; D remains unclear. The germline CDR1 and CDR2 sequences are MNHNS and SASEGT. The CDR3 loop spans 10 amino acids. V lost 1 base and J 8 bases, leaving 3 bases between the germline ends. In DNA, the CDR3 is TGTGCCAGCAGTGAAGTAAAGCAGTACTTC. Amino acid sequence: CASSEVKQYF.

This chain uses TRBV4-1 with TRBJ1-3; 7 bases are a match to TRBD1. The CDR3 sequence is 17 residues long. Germline values: CDR1 MGHRA, CDR2 YSYEKL. V trimming: 4 bases; J trimming: 2 bases; junction bases outside the gene matches: 11. CDR3 sequence: CASSPRNDRAAGNTIYF. DNA for the CDR3: TGCGCCAGCAGCCCCAGAAACGACAGGGCGGCTGGAAACACCATATATTTT.

The chain couples TRBV7-8 to TRBJ1-1, with 7 bases fitting TRBD1. This CDR3 region has 13 residues. CDR1 is SGHVS, CDR2 FQNEAQ, per germline. With 5 bases clipped from V and 9 bases from J, the junction kept 9 bases outside the gene matches. The DNA for the CDR3 is TGTGCCAGCAGCCACTCGGGACAGCAGCAAGCTTTCTTT. The encoded protein is CASSHSGQQQAFF.

The chain carries TRBV3-1 (or the pseudogene TRBV3-2) and TRBJ2-1; no firm D call. Trimming removed 4 bases from V and 5 bases from J, with 9 bases in between. Germline values: CDR1 LGHDT, CDR2 YNNKEL (reference sequence). The CDR3 is 13 amino acids. The CDR3, as DNA: TGTGCCAGCAGCCTCAGACTCAACAATGAGCAGTTCTTC. Translating it yields CASSLRLNNEQFF.

The rearrangement links TRBV7-8 to TRBJ2-6; 8 bases map to TRBD1. Unmatched junction bases numbered 7, after V lost 2 bases and J lost 1 base. Germline V gene data show CDR1 as SGHVS and CDR2 as FQNEAQ. The CDR3 extends over 18 amino acids. The CDR3 reads CASSLSAGGASGANVLTF. CDR3 nucleotide sequence: TGTGCCAGCAGCTTATCGGCAGGGGGCGCTTCTGGGGCCAACGTCCTGACTTTC.

This chain connects TRBV11-2 to TRBJ2-7, with 12 nucleotides matching TRBD2. The CDR3 loop spans 14 amino acids. V shed 5 bases, J shed 5 bases, and the junction held 4 bases outside the gene matches. CDR1 and CDR2 (germline): SGHAT, FQNNGV. The CDR3 here is CASSKGLAGNEQYF. CDR3 sequence (DNA): TGTGCCAGCAGCAAGGGACTAGCGGGTAACGAGCAGTACTTC.

This chain uses TRBV27 with TRBJ1-6; D gene ambiguous. Germline V CDR1 and CDR2: MNHEY, SMNVEV (reference sequence). The CDR3 has 15 residues. Trimming stripped 5 bases from V and 10 bases from J, with 18 bases between. CDR3 nucleotides: TGTGCCAGCAGTCAGCTAGTCACGGGTGGGTCACCCCTCCACTTT. This sequence encodes CASSQLVTGGSPLHF.

This clone came up once. The CDR3 sequence: CASSHDMIRYEQFF. CDR3 coding DNA: TGTGCCAGCAGCCACGACATGATTAGGTATGAGCAGTTCTTC. The rearrangement uses TRBV14 and TRBJ2-1; D unresolved. Germline V gene data show CDR1 as SGHDN and CDR2 as FVKESK. The V end was cut by 3 bases, the J end by 8 bases, with 14 bases between. CDR3 size: 14 residues. Looking up the rest from reference TRBV14 and TRBJ2-1 gives the full variable domain: EAGVTQFPSHSVIEKGQTVTLRCDPISGHDNLYWYRRVMGKEIKFLLHFVKESKQDESGMPNNRFLAERTGGTYSTLKVQPAELEDSGVYFCASSHDMIRYEQFFGPGTRLTVL.

This clone was picked up one time. This rearrangement joins TRBV6-2 or TRBV6-3 to TRBJ2-1; the D gene is possibly TRBD1 (6 bases). The germline CDR1 and CDR2 sequences are MNHEY and SVGEGT. The CDR3 consists of 17 residues. Trimming left V 2 bases short and J 3 bases short, with 17 bases between. CDR3 nucleotides: TGTGCCAGCAGTTACGATGCGGCAGGGGTCTACTACAATGAGCAGTTCTTC. It codes for CASSYDAAGVYYNEQFF.

The V call is TRBV9, the J call TRBJ2-2; D perhaps matches TRBD1 (7 bases). CDR3 length: 14 residues. Germline assignment: CDR1 SGDLS and CDR2 YYNGEE. Trimming cost V 1 base and J 5 bases, with 9 bases left between them. The CDR3 region is CASSVSGGTGELFF. In DNA, the CDR3 is TGTGCCAGCAGCGTATCAGGGGGGACCGGGGAGCTGTTTTTT.

V gene TRBV5-3 combines with J gene TRBJ1-5; D is undetermined. TRBV5-3 is an ORF, with its function uncertain. Trimming stripped 1 base from V and 0 bases from J, with 11 bases between. The CDR3 extends over 16 amino acids. The CDR3 sequence: CARSLTRGNSNQPQHF. CDR3 nucleotide sequence: TGTGCCAGAAGCTTGACTCGCGGTAATAGCAATCAGCCCCAGCATTTT.

This chain uses TRBV28 with TRBJ1-4, with a possible D match to TRBD1 (6 bases). CDR3 length equals 15 residues. Trimming cost V 4 bases and J 6 bases, with 15 bases left between them. Germline V gives CDR1 MDHEN, CDR2 SYDVKM. The CDR3 is CASSSAGESDEKLFF. The CDR3 DNA is TGTGCCAGCAGTTCGGCAGGGGAATCGGATGAAAAACTGTTTTTT.

CDR3 bases: TGTGCCAGCAGCCAAGAGGATCTAGCGGGAGTTCTGTCAGATACGCAGTATTTT. It encodes CASSQEDLAGVLSDTQYF. The chain couples TRBV3-1 (or the pseudogene TRBV3-2) to TRBJ2-3, with 10 bases lining up with TRBD2. Germline assignment: CDR1 LGHDT and CDR2 YNNKEL (reference sequence). J gave up 4 bases and V 0 bases, and 10 bases lay outside the gene matches. CDR3 size: 18 residues.

The V call is TRBV6-5, the J call TRBJ1-5; D gene ambiguous. V was trimmed by 6 bases and J by 4 bases, leaving 16 bases between them. The germline V gene has CDR1 MNHEY and CDR2 SVGAGI. The CDR3 has 15 residues. In DNA, the CDR3 is TGTGCCAGCAGCCTCGGGTCGGCCCTTAATCAGCCCCAGCATTTT. Amino acids: CASSLGSALNQPQHF.

This chain uses TRBV7-8 with TRBJ1-4; D unresolved. The CDR3 consists of 13 residues. Trimming left V 8 bases short and J 4 bases short, with 11 bases between. Germline V lookup: CDR1 SGHVS, CDR2 FQNEAQ. CDR3: CASSRSYNEKLFF. Written as DNA, the CDR3 is TGTGCCAGCTCGAGGAGTTATAATGAAAAACTGTTTTTT.

The CDR3 protein is CASSSLVAGVGNEQFF. CDR3 DNA: TGTGCCAGCAGTTCCCTCGTAGCGGGAGTAGGCAATGAGCAGTTCTTC. The chain recombines TRBV27 with TRBJ2-1; 9 bases agree with TRBD2. This CDR3 region has 16 residues. CDR1 is MNHEY and CDR2 is SMNVEV in the germline V gene (reference sequence). The ends lost 4 bases at V and 6 bases at J; junction bases unmatched: 10.

The chain employs TRBV5-1 and TRBJ2-7; D ambiguous. V was pared by 4 bases and J by 5 bases, with 16 bases between. This CDR3 has 14 amino acids. Germline loops: CDR1 SGHRS, CDR2 YFSETQ. This CDR3 reads CASSPTSAINEQYF. CDR3 sequence (DNA): TGCGCCAGCAGCCCTACGTCCGCGATCAACGAGCAGTACTTC.

CDR3 sequence reads: CASSFLPSETNEQFF. CDR3 coding DNA: TGTGCCAGCAGTTTTCTTCCGAGCGAAACCAATGAGCAGTTCTTC. V and J are TRBV27 and TRBJ2-1, with D unclear. Trimming took off 3 bases at V and 6 bases at J, with 15 bases between the two ends. This CDR3 spans 15 amino acids. CDR1 and CDR2 (germline): MNHEY, SMNVEV (reference sequence).

This chain links TRBV7-8 with TRBJ1-6; 12 bases agree with TRBD1. The CDR3 extends over 16 amino acids. V lost 2 bases to trimming and J lost 10 bases; unmatched junction nucleotides: 6. Germline CDR1 and CDR2: SGHVS and FQNEAQ. The CDR3: CASSLKGQGAMSPLHF. The CDR3, as DNA: TGTGCCAGCAGCTTAAAGGGACAGGGGGCGATGTCACCCCTCCACTTT.

The chain joins TRBV24-1 to TRBJ2-3; TRBD1 agrees at 9 bases. The CDR3 length is 16 residues. With V trimmed by 3 bases and J by 0 bases, 3 bases remained unmatched. Germline V CDR1 and CDR2: KGHDR, SFDVKD. Written as DNA, the CDR3 is TGTGCCACCAGTGATCCAGGACAGGGGAGCACAGATACGCAGTATTTT. Translation: CATSDPGQGSTDTQYF.

Notes on this clone: The same CDR3 can be traced to other DNA sequences in this sample. The chain recombines TRBV24-1 with TRBJ2-2; 12 nucleotides agree with TRBD1. The J segment lost 5 bases and the V segment lost 7 bases, leaving 1 base of the junction unmatched. CDR1 and CDR2 (germline): KGHDR, SFDVKD. There are 14 residues in the CDR3. The CDR3 here is CATRGQGATGELFF. CDR3 sequence (DNA): TGTGCCACCAGGGGACAGGGGGCAACCGGGGAGCTGTTTTTT.

This chain connects TRBV5-1 to TRBJ2-1, with D tentatively TRBD2 (6 bases). CDR1 is SGHRS and CDR2 is YFSETQ in the germline V gene. V was cut by 4 bases and J by 3 bases, with 14 bases left in between. The length of the CDR3 is 15 residues. The CDR3 spells CASSRTGGNYNEQFF. CDR3 sequence (DNA): TGCGCCAGCAGCAGGACTGGAGGGAACTACAATGAGCAGTTCTTC.

The genes are TRBV3-1 (or the pseudogene TRBV3-2) and TRBJ2-5; TRBD2 might be the D (5 bases). Germline CDR1 reads LGHDT; CDR2 reads YNNKEL (reference sequence). Trimming left V 4 bases short and J 3 bases short, with 18 bases between. The length of the CDR3 is 16 residues. CDR3: CASSPLLGLEEETQYF. The CDR3 bases are TGTGCCAGCAGCCCTTTATTAGGGCTGGAGGAAGAGACCCAGTACTTC.

The V gene is TRBV19, the J gene TRBJ2-2; the match to TRBD1 covers 12 bases. Germline V lookup: CDR1 LNHDA, CDR2 SQIVND (reference sequence). The CDR3 loop spans 17 amino acids. The ends lost 8 bases at V and 7 bases at J; junction bases unmatched: 14. The CDR3 sequence is CASCIPGTGGGSGELFF. The CDR3 region has the DNA TGTGCCAGTTGCATCCCCGGGACAGGGGGCGGAAGCGGGGAGCTGTTTTTT. The full variable domain, completed using reference TRBV19 and TRBJ2-2, is DGGITQSPKYLFRKEGQNVTLSCEQNLNHDAMYWYRQDPGQGLRLIYYSQIVNDFQKGDIAEGYSVSREKKESFPLTVTSAQKNPTAFYLCASCIPGTGGGSGELFFGEGSRLTVL.

The chain combines TRBV7-2 with TRBJ1-2, with D possibly TRBD1 on 5 matching bases. This CDR3 is built from 13 residues. Germline CDR1 reads SGHTA; CDR2 reads FQGNSA. The germline V and J ends were trimmed by 6 bases and 6 bases, with 14 bases remaining between them. CDR3 coding DNA: TGTGCCAGCAGACAGGACCTTCGGCATGGCTACACCTTC. Translated: CASRQDLRHGYTF. Looking up the rest from reference TRBV7-2 and TRBJ1-2 gives the full variable domain: GAGVSQSPSNKVTEKGKDVELRCDPISGHTALYWYRQSLGQGLEFLIYFQGNSAPDKSGLPSDRFSAERTGGSVSTLTIQRTQQEDSAVYLCASRQDLRHGYTFGSGTRLTVV.

The chain has TRBV5-6 and TRBJ2-3; 9 nucleotides line up with TRBD1. The CDR3 is 14 residues long. After removal of 0 bases from V and 6 bases from J, the junction contained 2 bases not matched to a gene. Germline loops: CDR1 SGHDT, CDR2 YYEEEE. In DNA, the CDR3 is TGTGCCAGCAGCTTGGGGACAGGGGTCGATACGCAGTATTTT. Amino acid sequence: CASSLGTGVDTQYF.

The chain links TRBV4-1 to TRBJ2-5, with TRBD2 matching over 9 bases. The CDR3 covers 15 residues. Trimming at V came to 8 bases and at J to 4 bases, leaving 11 bases not matched to a gene. Germline V gene lookup returns CDR1 MGHRA and CDR2 YSYEKL. CDR3 loop: CASAGGVRDRETQYF. The DNA of the CDR3 is TGCGCCAGCGCGGGGGGGGTAAGGGACCGAGAGACCCAGTACTTC.

This sequence joins TRBV5-8 and TRBJ2-7; D possibly corresponds to TRBD1 (5 bases). This CDR3 comprises 17 residues. Germline V gene data show CDR1 as SGHTS and CDR2 as YDEGEE. Trimming took off 1 base at V and 4 bases at J, with 21 bases between the two ends. CDR3 nucleotide sequence: TGTGCCAGCAGCTTGTTGTTAAAAGGGGCGATATTGTACGAGCAGTACTTC. It is translated as CASSLLLKGAILYEQYF.